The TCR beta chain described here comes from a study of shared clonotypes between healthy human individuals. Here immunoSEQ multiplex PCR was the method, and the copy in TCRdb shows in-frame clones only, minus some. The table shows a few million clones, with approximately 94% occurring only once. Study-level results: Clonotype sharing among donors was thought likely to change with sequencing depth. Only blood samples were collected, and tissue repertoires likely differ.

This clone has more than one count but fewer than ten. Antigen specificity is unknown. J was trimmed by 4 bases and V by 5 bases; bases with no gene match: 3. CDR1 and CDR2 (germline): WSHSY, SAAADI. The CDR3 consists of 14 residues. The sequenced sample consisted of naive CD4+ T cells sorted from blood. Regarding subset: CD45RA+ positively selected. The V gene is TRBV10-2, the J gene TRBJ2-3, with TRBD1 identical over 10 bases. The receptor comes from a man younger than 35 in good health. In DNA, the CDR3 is TGCGCCAGCAGTTTAGGACAGGGGGCAGATACGCAGTATTTT. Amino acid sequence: CASSLGQGADTQYF.